This entry lists 2 T cell receptor beta chains sequenced from one sample in a study of Ad26.COV2.S vaccination and SARS-CoV-2 variants listed by TCRdb under 2021. Interpreted using the paper, the treatment or condition label stands for: roughly 20 received Ad26.COV2.S at low or high dose, single or two shots; 5 received placebo; per-sample allocation not given. For vaccine and placebo recipients, repertoires were sequenced using samples collected on day 63 after the first injection. Library preparation used the immunoSEQ multiplex PCR assay. TCRdb retrieved this table from immuneACCESS and kept in-frame rearrangements only. Not all clones are present; in checked studies, unresolved V genes account for under half, and no reason is known for the remainder. The sample table records 300,000 to 400,000 clones; more than 75% of these occur just once. The ten largest clones take up around 3.7% of the sample.

This material consisted of peripheral blood, taken in a trial of Ad26.COV2.S vaccine versus placebo. The receptors originated from a person aged 18 to 65 who received the Ad26.COV2.S COVID-19 vaccine or a placebo.

V is TRBV18 and J is TRBJ1-5, with 7 bases matching TRBD1. In germline, CDR1 is KGHSH, CDR2 LQKENI. Germline trimming cut 5 bases from V and 7 bases from J; bases unmatched to any gene: 8. The CDR3 loop spans 14 amino acids. The CDR3 nucleotides are TGTGCCAGCTCAATTGACAGGGTAGGACAGCCCCAGCATTTT. It yields the protein CASSIDRVGQPQHF.

The chain combines TRBV30 with TRBJ1-1, with D possibly being TRBD1 (5 bases). Trimming removed 0 bases from V and 2 bases from J, with 7 bases in between. The CDR3 has 13 amino acids. Germline lookup yields CDR1 GTSNPN and CDR2 SVGIG (reference sequence). The CDR3 protein is CAWSVDSNTEAFF. The CDR3 nucleotides read TGTGCCTGGAGTGTAGACAGTAACACTGAAGCTTTCTTT. The full variable domain, in which reference TRBV30 and TRBJ1-1 provide the parts outside the CDR3, is SQTIHQWPATLVQPVGSPLSLECTVEGTSNPNLYWYRQAAGRGLQLLFYSVGIGQISSEVPQNLSASRPQDRQFILSSKKLLLSDSGFYLCAWSVDSNTEAFFGQGTRLTVV.